One and the same sample provided the 20 T cell receptor beta chains below, sequenced in a study of Ad26.COV2.S vaccination and SARS-CoV-2 variants. Treatment denoted: 15 to 20 received Ad26.COV2.S at low or high dose, single or two shots; 5 received placebo; per-sample allocation not given. The study sampled participants on day 63 after the first vaccine or placebo injection. Generated by immunoSEQ multiplex PCR, the TCRdb table keeps only in-frame clones and is missing some. This table has hundreds of thousands of clones, approximately 86% appearing once. This sample comprised peripheral blood, obtained in a trial of Ad26.COV2.S vaccine versus placebo. The source is a person between 18 and 65 years old who received the Ad26.COV2.S COVID-19 vaccine or a placebo.

The V and J genes are TRBV27 and TRBJ2-1; perhaps TRBD1 as D (6 bases). Germline CDR1 and CDR2: MNHEY and SMNVEV (reference sequence). This CDR3 spans 14 amino acids. Trimming removed 8 bases from V and 5 bases from J, with 16 bases in between. CDR3 sequence (DNA): TGTGCCAGCGCCCATCAGGGGCGACACAATGAGCAGTTCTTC. It is translated as CASAHQGRHNEQFF.

The chain couples TRBV10-3 to TRBJ1-2; 9 bases agree with TRBD1. The CDR3 totals 17 residues. After removal of 3 bases from V and 1 base from J, the junction contained 9 bases not matched to a gene. Germline V gives CDR1 ENHRY, CDR2 SYGVKD. The CDR3 DNA is TGTGCCATCAGTGACCCGGGACAGGGACACGGTAACTATGGCTACACCTTC. Translation gives CAISDPGQGHGNYGYTF.

This clone appeared once. The chain links TRBV7-9 to TRBJ2-1; no firm D call. The germline V gene has CDR1 SEHNR and CDR2 FQNEAQ (reference sequence). The length of the CDR3 is 12 residues. The ends were cut back, 1 base at V and 10 bases at J, with 8 bases in the middle. CDR3 region: CASSLDLGEQFF. The CDR3 region has the DNA TGTGCCAGCAGCTTAGATTTGGGGGAGCAGTTCTTC.

CDR3 region: CASSVRSSTDTQYF. CDR3 sequence (DNA): TGTGCCAGCAGCGTAAGGAGTAGTACAGATACGCAGTATTTT. The J gene is TRBJ2-3, the V gene TRBV9; no clear D gene. Germline V CDR1 and CDR2: SGDLS, YYNGEE. The V end was cut by 1 base, the J end by 3 bases, with 9 bases between. The CDR3 loop spans 14 amino acids.

The genes are TRBV6-1 and TRBJ1-2; TRBD1 agrees at 7 bases. From germline, CDR1 is MNHNS and CDR2 SASEGT. The CDR3 has 13 residues. The V segment lost 1 base and the J segment 8 bases; nucleotides outside the gene matches: 4. The CDR3 bases are TGTGCCAGCAGTGAAGTGAGAGGGGGCGGCTACACCTTC. This translates into CASSEVRGGGYTF.

This chain joins TRBV11-2 and TRBJ1-1; 11 positions match TRBD1. The junction had 10 bases not matched to a gene; V was cut back by 3 bases and J by 4 bases. The CDR3 has 17 residues. Germline CDR1 and CDR2: SGHAT and FQNNGV. The CDR3 spells CASSFPGQGARPTEAFF. The CDR3 DNA reads TGTGCCAGCAGCTTTCCCGGACAGGGGGCGCGGCCCACTGAAGCTTTCTTT.

This chain connects TRBV6-4 to TRBJ2-3; 7 positions agree with TRBD1. CDR1 MRHNA and CDR2 SNTAGT come from the germline V gene. V lost 6 bases, J lost 0 bases, and 3 bases stayed unmatched. The CDR3 loop spans 14 amino acids. CDR3 DNA: TGTGCCAGCAGCCCGGGACAGAGCACAGATACGCAGTATTTT. This sequence encodes CASSPGQSTDTQYF.

The chain is built from TRBV3-1 (or the pseudogene TRBV3-2) and TRBJ2-5; D remains unclear. This CDR3 spans 15 amino acids. V was clipped by 4 bases and J by 5 bases, with 17 bases between them. Looked up from germline, CDR1 is LGHDT and CDR2 is YNNKEL (reference sequence). For the CDR3, the DNA is TGTGCCAGCAGCCCAAACGGCCATGTCAAGGAGACCCAGTACTTC. Encoded protein: CASSPNGHVKETQYF.

The chain links TRBV6-5 to TRBJ1-1; 8 bases agree with TRBD1. V lost 8 bases, J lost 1 base, and 6 bases stayed unmatched. This CDR3 contains 14 residues. Germline V gives CDR1 MNHEY, CDR2 SVGAGI. The CDR3 nucleotides read TGTGCCAGCCCCCCAGGGGGCAAGAACACTGAAGCTTTCTTT. Amino acid sequence: CASPPGGKNTEAFF.

The V gene is TRBV19, the J gene TRBJ2-5, with no clear D. This CDR3 is 13 amino acids long. Per the germline V gene, CDR1 is LNHDA and CDR2 is SQIVND (reference sequence). The germline V and J ends were trimmed by 0 bases and 4 bases, with 6 bases remaining between them. The CDR3 here is CASSIDLPETQYF. Here the CDR3 DNA reads TGTGCCAGTAGTATAGATCTACCAGAGACCCAGTACTTC.

V and J are TRBV10-3 and TRBJ1-1; D is uncertain. CDR3 length: 14 residues. The ends were cut back, 6 bases at V and 0 bases at J, with 11 bases in the middle. Germline V gene sequence: CDR1 ENHRY, CDR2 SYGVKD. CDR3 DNA sequence: TGTGCCATCAGGGATGGGGTTATGAACACTGAAGCTTTCTTT. This codes for CAIRDGVMNTEAFF.

The rearrangement uses TRBV6-2 or TRBV6-3 and TRBJ2-1; 14 bases fit TRBD2. J lost 15 bases, V lost 5 bases, and 15 bases had no gene match. Germline loops: CDR1 MNHEY, CDR2 SVGEGT. The CDR3 consists of 16 residues. CDR3 DNA sequence: TGTGCCAGCAGTCCCGGACTAGCGGGGGGATGGGTTCCACGGTTCTTC. Amino acids: CASSPGLAGGWVPRFF.

The chain carries TRBV5-6 and TRBJ2-7; 8 bases align to TRBD1. The length of the CDR3 is 15 residues. Trimming removed 5 bases from V and 7 bases from J; junction bases left unmatched: 14. Germline CDR1 and CDR2: SGHDT and YYEEEE. CDR3 sequence (DNA): TGTGCCAGCAGTTCCCAGGGGGCCCCCCGGGAAGAGCAGTACTTC. It encodes CASSSQGAPREEQYF.

J is TRBJ1-1 and V is TRBV6-2 or TRBV6-3; no clear D gene. The CDR3 has 13 amino acids. The germline V gene has CDR1 MNHEY and CDR2 SVGEGT. V gave up 6 bases and J gave up 1 base, with 9 bases separating them. The CDR3 sequence: CASSPTENTEAFF. The CDR3 DNA reads as TGTGCCAGCAGCCCAACAGAGAACACTGAAGCTTTCTTT.

The V and J genes are TRBV7-9 and TRBJ2-4; tentatively, D is TRBD2 (7 bases). Trimming took 1 base from V and 8 from J, leaving 15 bases between them. The germline gives CDR1 SEHNR, CDR2 FQNEAQ (reference sequence). The CDR3 contains 15 residues. Written as DNA, the CDR3 is TGTGCCAGCAGCTTAGTCATTGCGGGGGCAGACATTCAGTACTTC. Protein product: CASSLVIAGADIQYF. The full variable domain, rest sourced from reference TRBV7-9 and TRBJ2-4, is DTGVSQNPRHKITKRGQNVTFRCDPISEHNRLYWYRQTLGQGPEFLTYFQNEAQLEKSRLLSDRFSAERPKGSFSTLEIQRTEQGDSAMYLCASSLVIAGADIQYFGAGTRLSVL.

The CDR3 coding sequence is TGTGCCAGCAGCCCCTATAGACTAGCGGGAGGGCCATCGCCACCCAATGAGCAGTTCTTC. It encodes CASSPYRLAGGPSPPNEQFF. The V call is TRBV3-1 (or the pseudogene TRBV3-2), the J call TRBJ2-1; TRBD2 agrees at 14 bases. Unmatched junction bases numbered 17, after V lost 4 bases and J lost 6 bases. The germline V gene has CDR1 LGHDT and CDR2 YNNKEL (reference sequence). The CDR3 has 20 residues.

This chain connects TRBV7-2 to TRBJ1-1, with 7 positions matching TRBD1. Trimming took 3 bases from V and 5 from J; bases not matched to a gene: 6. The CDR3 extends over 14 amino acids. Germline V gene sequence: CDR1 SGHTA, CDR2 FQGNSA. CDR3 amino acids: CASSFDRVTTEAFF. The CDR3 bases are TGTGCCAGCAGCTTCGACAGGGTCACGACTGAAGCTTTCTTT.

Only a few counts were recorded for this clone. The chain uses TRBV11-3 and TRBJ2-1; D is unclear. Between the trimmed V and J ends, which lost 3 bases and 0 bases, there was a span of 9 bases. From germline, CDR1 is SGHNT and CDR2 YENEEA. The length of the CDR3 is 15 residues. The CDR3 here is CASSFYYSSYNEQFF. CDR3 in DNA: TGTGCCAGCAGCTTCTACTACAGCTCCTACAATGAGCAGTTCTTC.

This clone appeared once. The J gene is TRBJ2-7, the V gene TRBV27; no definite D call. The CDR3 consists of 17 residues. The V gene lost 0 bases and the J gene lost 2 bases, with 17 bases spanning the gap. Germline V gene sequence: CDR1 MNHEY, CDR2 SMNVEV (reference sequence). CDR3 protein: CASSLSLHDSFAYEQYF. In DNA, the CDR3 is TGTGCCAGCAGTTTATCCCTTCACGACTCGTTCGCCTACGAGCAGTACTTC.

The chain couples TRBV7-2 to TRBJ1-5; D might be TRBD1 (6 bases). Looked up from germline, CDR1 is SGHTA and CDR2 is FQGNSA. This CDR3 comprises 14 residues. Trimming cost V 6 bases and J 2 bases, with 11 bases left between them. CDR3 region: CASRPTGRNQPQHF. The CDR3, as DNA: TGTGCCAGCAGACCGACAGGACGCAATCAGCCCCAGCATTTT. The whole variable domain, remainder taken from reference TRBV7-2 and TRBJ1-5, is GAGVSQSPSNKVTEKGKDVELRCDPISGHTALYWYRQSLGQGLEFLIYFQGNSAPDKSGLPSDRFSAERTGGSVSTLTIQRTQQEDSAVYLCASRPTGRNQPQHFGDGTRLSIL.